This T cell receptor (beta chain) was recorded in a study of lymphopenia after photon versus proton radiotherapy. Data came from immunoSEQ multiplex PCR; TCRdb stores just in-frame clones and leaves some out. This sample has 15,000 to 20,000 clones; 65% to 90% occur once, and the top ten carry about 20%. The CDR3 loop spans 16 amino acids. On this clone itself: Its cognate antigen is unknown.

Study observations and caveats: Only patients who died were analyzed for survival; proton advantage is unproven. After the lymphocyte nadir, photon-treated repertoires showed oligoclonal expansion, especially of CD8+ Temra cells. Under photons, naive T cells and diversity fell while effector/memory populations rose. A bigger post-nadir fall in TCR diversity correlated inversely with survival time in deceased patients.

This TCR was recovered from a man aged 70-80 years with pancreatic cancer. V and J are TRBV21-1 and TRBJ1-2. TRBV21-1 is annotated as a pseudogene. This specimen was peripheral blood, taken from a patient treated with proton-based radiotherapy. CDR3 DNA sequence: TGTGCCAGCAGACCTTATCTAGCCAGAAAGACCTATGGCTACACCTTC. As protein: CASRPYLARKTYGYTF.